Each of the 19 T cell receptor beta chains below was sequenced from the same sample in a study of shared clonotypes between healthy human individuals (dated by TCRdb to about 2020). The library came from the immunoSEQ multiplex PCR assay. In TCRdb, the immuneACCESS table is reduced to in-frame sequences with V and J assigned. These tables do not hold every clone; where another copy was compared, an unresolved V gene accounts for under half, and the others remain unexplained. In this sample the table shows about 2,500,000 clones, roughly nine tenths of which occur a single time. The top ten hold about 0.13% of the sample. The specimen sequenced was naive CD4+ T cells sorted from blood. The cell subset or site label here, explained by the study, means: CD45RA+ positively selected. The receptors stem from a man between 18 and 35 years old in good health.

This chain's CDR3 is CASSLDGGARETQYF. The CDR3 DNA reads as TGTGCCAGCAGCTTAGACGGGGGGGCTCGGGAGACCCAGTACTTC. V is TRBV11-2 and J is TRBJ2-5; 8 bases agree with TRBD2. From germline, CDR1 is SGHAT and CDR2 FQNNGV. The CDR3 has 15 residues. J lost 5 bases, V lost 0 bases, and 5 bases had no gene match.

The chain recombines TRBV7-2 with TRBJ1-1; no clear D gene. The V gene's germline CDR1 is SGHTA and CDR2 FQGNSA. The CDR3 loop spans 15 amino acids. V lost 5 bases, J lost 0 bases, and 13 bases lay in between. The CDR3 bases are TGTGCCAGCAGCCCTTTGTCAGCTGTGAACACTGAAGCTTTCTTT. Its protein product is CASSPLSAVNTEAFF.

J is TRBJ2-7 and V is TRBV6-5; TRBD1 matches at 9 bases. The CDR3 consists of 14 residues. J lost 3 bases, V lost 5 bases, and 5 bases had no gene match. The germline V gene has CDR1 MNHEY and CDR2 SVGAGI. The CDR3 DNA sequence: TGTGCCAGCAGTGACAGGGGGAACAGCTACGAGCAGTACTTC. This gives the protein CASSDRGNSYEQYF.

The CDR3 loop reads CASSEQYSGNTIYF. CDR3 nucleotides: TGTGCCAGCTCCGAACAGTATTCTGGAAACACCATATATTTT. The chain uses TRBV18 and TRBJ1-3, with D uncertain. The V gene's germline CDR1 is KGHSH and CDR2 LQKENI. The CDR3 runs to 14 residues. V dropped 6 bases and J dropped 1 base, with 10 bases sitting between them.

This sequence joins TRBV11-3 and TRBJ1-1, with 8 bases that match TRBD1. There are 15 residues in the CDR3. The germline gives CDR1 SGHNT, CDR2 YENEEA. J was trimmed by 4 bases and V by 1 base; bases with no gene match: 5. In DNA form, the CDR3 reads TGTGCCAGCAGCTTAGGCGGACAGGGAGCCACTGAAGCTTTCTTT. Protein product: CASSLGGQGATEAFF.

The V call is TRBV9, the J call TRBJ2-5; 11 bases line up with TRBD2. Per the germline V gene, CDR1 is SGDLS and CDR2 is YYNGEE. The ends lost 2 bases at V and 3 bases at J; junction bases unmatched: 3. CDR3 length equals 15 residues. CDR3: CASSVLAGGEETQYF. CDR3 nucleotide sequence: TGTGCCAGCAGCGTCCTAGCGGGGGGTGAAGAGACCCAGTACTTC.

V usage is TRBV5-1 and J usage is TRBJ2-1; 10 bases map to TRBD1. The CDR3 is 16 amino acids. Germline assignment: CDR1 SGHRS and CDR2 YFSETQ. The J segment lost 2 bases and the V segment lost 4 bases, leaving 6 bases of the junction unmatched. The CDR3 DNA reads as TGCGCCAGCAGCGAGACAGGGGGCGGGACCTACAATGAGCAGTTCTTC. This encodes CASSETGGGTYNEQFF.

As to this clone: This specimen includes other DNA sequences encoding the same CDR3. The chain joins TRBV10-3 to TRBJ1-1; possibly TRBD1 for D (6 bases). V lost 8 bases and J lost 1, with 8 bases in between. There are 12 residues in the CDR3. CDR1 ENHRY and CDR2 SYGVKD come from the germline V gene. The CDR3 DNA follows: TGTGCCATCTCAGGGGCGAACACTGAAGCTTTCTTT. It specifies CAISGANTEAFF.

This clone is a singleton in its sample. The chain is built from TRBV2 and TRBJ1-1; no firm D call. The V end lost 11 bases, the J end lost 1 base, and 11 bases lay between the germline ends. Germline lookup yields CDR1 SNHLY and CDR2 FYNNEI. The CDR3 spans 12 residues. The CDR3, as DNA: TGTGCCCTAACCTGGGGGAACACTGAAGCTTTCTTT. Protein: CALTWGNTEAFF.

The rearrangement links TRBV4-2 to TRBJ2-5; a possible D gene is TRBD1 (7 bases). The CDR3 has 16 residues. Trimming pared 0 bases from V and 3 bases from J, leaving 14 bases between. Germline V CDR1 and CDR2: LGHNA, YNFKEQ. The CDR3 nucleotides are TGTGCCAGCAGCCAAGATCCCCAGGGGGAGGAAGAGACCCAGTACTTC. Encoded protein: CASSQDPQGEEETQYF.

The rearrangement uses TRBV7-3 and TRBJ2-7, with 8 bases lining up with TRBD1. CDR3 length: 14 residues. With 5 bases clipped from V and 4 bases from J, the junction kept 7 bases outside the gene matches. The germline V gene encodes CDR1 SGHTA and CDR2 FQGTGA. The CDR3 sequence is CASSPRTGIYEQYF. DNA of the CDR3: TGTGCCAGCAGCCCACGGACAGGGATATACGAGCAGTACTTC.

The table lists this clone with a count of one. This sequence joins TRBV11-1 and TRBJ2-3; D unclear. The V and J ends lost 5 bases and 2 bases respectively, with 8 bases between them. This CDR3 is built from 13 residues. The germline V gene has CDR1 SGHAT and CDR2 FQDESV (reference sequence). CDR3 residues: CASSLRFTDTQYF. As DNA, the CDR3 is TGTGCCAGCAGCCTTCGATTCACAGATACGCAGTATTTT.

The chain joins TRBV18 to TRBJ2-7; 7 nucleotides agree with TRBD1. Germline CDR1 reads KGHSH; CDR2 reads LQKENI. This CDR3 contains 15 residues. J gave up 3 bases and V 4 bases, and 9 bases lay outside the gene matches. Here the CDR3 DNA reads TGTGCCAGCTCACGTTCCGGGACAGATAGCTACGAGCAGTACTTC. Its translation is CASSRSGTDSYEQYF. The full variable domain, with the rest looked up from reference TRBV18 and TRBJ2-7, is NAGVMQNPRHLVRRRGQEARLRCSPMKGHSHVYWYRQLPEEGLKFMVYLQKENIIDESGMPKERFSAEFPKEGPSILRIQQVVRGDSAAYFCASSRSGTDSYEQYFGPGTRLTVT.

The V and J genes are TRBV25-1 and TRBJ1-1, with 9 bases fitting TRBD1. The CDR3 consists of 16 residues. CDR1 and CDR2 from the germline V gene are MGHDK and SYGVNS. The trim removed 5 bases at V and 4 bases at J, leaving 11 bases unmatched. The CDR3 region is CASSQLHRDRVTEAFF. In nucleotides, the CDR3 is TGTGCCAGCAGTCAACTTCACCGGGACAGGGTCACTGAAGCTTTCTTT.

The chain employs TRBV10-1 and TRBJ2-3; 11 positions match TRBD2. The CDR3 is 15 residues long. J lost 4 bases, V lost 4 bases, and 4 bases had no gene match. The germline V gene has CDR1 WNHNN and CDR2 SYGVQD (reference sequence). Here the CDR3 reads CASSGVAGGPDTQYF. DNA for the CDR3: TGCGCCAGCAGTGGGGTAGCGGGGGGGCCAGATACGCAGTATTTT.

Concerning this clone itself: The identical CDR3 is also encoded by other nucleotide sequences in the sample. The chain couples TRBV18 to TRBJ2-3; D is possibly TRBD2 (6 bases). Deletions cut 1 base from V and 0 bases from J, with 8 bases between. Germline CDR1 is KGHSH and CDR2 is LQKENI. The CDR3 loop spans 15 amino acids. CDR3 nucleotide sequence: TGTGCCAGCTCACCACAAAGCGGGAGCACAGATACGCAGTATTTT. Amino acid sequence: CASSPQSGSTDTQYF.

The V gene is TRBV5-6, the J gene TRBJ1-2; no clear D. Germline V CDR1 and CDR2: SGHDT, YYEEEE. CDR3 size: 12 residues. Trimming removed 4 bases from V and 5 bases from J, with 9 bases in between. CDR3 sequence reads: CASSGLSYGYTF. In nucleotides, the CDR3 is TGTGCCAGCAGCGGACTATCTTATGGCTACACCTTC.

The CDR3 spells CAWSNRGHEQYF. Written as DNA, the CDR3 is TGTGCCTGGAGTAACAGGGGGCACGAGCAGTACTTC. The rearrangement joins TRBV30 to TRBJ2-5; 9 positions match TRBD1. The last part of the DNA fits TRBJ2-7 better; the J call may be wrong. In germline, CDR1 is GTSNPN, CDR2 SVGIG (reference sequence). The CDR3 has 12 amino acids.

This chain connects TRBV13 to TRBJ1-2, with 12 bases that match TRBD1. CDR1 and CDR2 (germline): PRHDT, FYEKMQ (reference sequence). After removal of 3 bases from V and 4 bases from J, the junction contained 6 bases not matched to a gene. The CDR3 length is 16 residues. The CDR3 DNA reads TGTGCCAGCAGCTTCGACCCGGGACAGGGGGCCTATGGCTACACCTTC. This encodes CASSFDPGQGAYGYTF. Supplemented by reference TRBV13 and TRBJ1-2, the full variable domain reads AAGVIQSPRHLIKEKRETATLKCYPIPRHDTVYWYQQGPGQDPQFLISFYEKMQSDKGSIPDRFSAQQFSDYHSELNMSSLELGDSALYFCASSFDPGQGAYGYTFGSGTRLTVV.